One sample yielded the 16 T cell receptor beta chains listed below, sequenced in a study of CD8+CD57+ T cells in acquired aplastic anemia. Genomic DNA acted as the template from which TCR beta VDJ combination and CDR3 sequence profiling were carried out. From the reads, TCRdb called clonotypes with MiXCR, one entry per CDR3 protein. The sample includes fewer than 250,000 distinct CDR3 sequences, 45% to 50% of them seen just once. The authors sequenced patients whose flow cytometry had shown CD8+CD57+ cell expansion. The sample was sorted CD4+, CD8+, or CD8+CD57+ T cells (not recorded which) from PBMCs. The origin of the receptors is a human donor with aplastic anemia.

CDR3 protein: CASSATGRGQFF. The CDR3, as DNA: TGTGCCAGCAGCGCGACTGGACGGGGGCAGTTCTTC. V usage is TRBV7-9 and J usage is TRBJ2-1; weak D call: TRBD2 (5 bases). The CDR3 loop spans 12 amino acids. Germline V gene lookup returns CDR1 SEHNR and CDR2 FQNEAQ (reference sequence). The V gene lost 5 bases and the J gene lost 12 bases, with 14 bases spanning the gap.

There are a few counts of this clonotype. This rearrangement joins TRBV7-2 to TRBJ2-1, with TRBD2 as a possible D gene (5 bases). V dropped 3 bases and J dropped 4 bases, with 16 bases sitting between them. The CDR3 totals 16 residues. The germline V gene has CDR1 SGHTA and CDR2 FQGNSA. The CDR3 reads CASSFTLERNYNEQFF. The CDR3 nucleotides are TGTGCCAGCAGCTTTACCCTCGAGCGGAATTACAATGAGCAGTTCTTC.

In this sample, this clonotype turned up a few times. This sequence joins TRBV25-1 and TRBJ1-2; no clear D gene. V was pared by 0 bases and J by 0 bases, with 8 bases between. CDR3 length equals 15 residues. Germline loops: CDR1 MGHDK, CDR2 SYGVNS. As DNA, the CDR3 is TGTGCCAGCAGTGAATATGAGGATGCTAACTATGGCTACACCTTC. Translation: CASSEYEDANYGYTF.

For this clonotype: The conserved closing phenylalanine or tryptophan is absent in this CDR3, likely reflecting a read error. The V call is TRBV16, the J call TRBJ1-1; TRBD1 matches at 8 bases. This CDR3 contains 18 residues. V shed 2 bases and J 2 bases; nucleotides not matched to a gene: 13. Germline values: CDR1 KGHSY, CDR2 FQNENV. DNA of the CDR3: TGTGCCAGCAGCCAACGCACCGGGACAGGTGGAACAAACACTGAAGCTTTCCTT. Encoded protein: CASSQRTGTGGTNTEAFL.

Note on this clonotype: A junction end diverges from the germline sequence, so it may reflect a read error. The gene calls are TRBV5-1 and TRBJ2-7; tentatively, D is TRBD1 (6 bases). This CDR3 is 15 amino acids long. Germline V lookup: CDR1 SGHRS, CDR2 YFSETQ. CDR3 sequence reads: CASSAQGVLSYEQYF. CDR3 coding DNA: TGTGCCAGCAGCGCACAGGGAGTACTCTCCTACGAGCAGTACTTC.

The chain carries TRBV6-6 and TRBJ2-3; 8 bases are shared with TRBD2. This CDR3 contains 15 residues. CDR1 and CDR2 from the germline V gene are MNHNY and SVGAGI (reference sequence). After removal of 6 bases from V and 3 bases from J, the junction contained 8 bases not matched to a gene. The CDR3 loop reads CASRHSGDTTDTQYF. Here the CDR3 DNA reads TGTGCCAGCAGGCATAGCGGGGACACAACAGATACGCAGTATTTT.

The chain recombines TRBV2 with TRBJ2-7; D is undetermined. Deletions cut 6 bases from V and 2 bases from J, with 17 bases between. The CDR3 spans 15 residues. Germline V gene lookup returns CDR1 SNHLY and CDR2 FYNNEI. The CDR3: CASRLQSTGAYEQYF. Written as DNA, the CDR3 is TGTGCCAGCAGACTACAGAGCACGGGCGCCTACGAGCAGTACTTC.

This clonotype was detected ten times or more. The V and J genes are TRBV19 and TRBJ1-5, with TRBD1 as a possible D gene (5 bases). V lost 3 bases, J lost 4 bases, and 16 bases lay in between. The V gene's germline CDR1 is LNHDA and CDR2 SQIVND (reference sequence). This CDR3 has 16 amino acids. CDR3 protein: CASSILPRDRNQPQHF. DNA of the CDR3: TGTGCCAGTAGTATTCTCCCCAGGGACCGGAATCAGCCCCAGCATTTT.

The genes are TRBV5-5 and TRBJ2-7; tentatively, D is TRBD1 (6 bases). The germline CDR1 and CDR2 sequences are SGHKS and YYEKEE (reference sequence). V dropped 7 bases and J dropped 7 bases, with 18 bases sitting between them. The CDR3 consists of 13 residues. The DNA for the CDR3 is TGTGCCAGCTGGGGCGGAATAAGGGGGGAGCAGTACTTC. Encoded protein: CASWGGIRGEQYF.

This clonotype has a count of ten or more. The chain has TRBV10-2 and TRBJ1-5; D gene unclear. V lost 2 bases, J lost 7 bases, and 12 bases lay in between. The CDR3 runs to 14 residues. The germline gives CDR1 WSHSY, CDR2 SAAADI. The CDR3 nucleotides read TGCGCCAGCAGTGAGATGGAGGCGATCCAGCCCCAGCATTTT. This gives the protein CASSEMEAIQPQHF.

This clonotype came up once. The V gene is TRBV7-9, the J gene TRBJ1-2; tentative D call: TRBD1 (5 bases). This CDR3 has 15 residues. Germline V gene lookup returns CDR1 SEHNR and CDR2 FQNEAQ (reference sequence). The V end was cut by 5 bases, the J end by 2 bases, with 15 bases between. CDR3 in DNA: TGTGCCAGCAGCCCAGGGCCCAGGCCAAACTATGGCTACACCTTC. Its protein product is CASSPGPRPNYGYTF.

As regards this clonotype: An end of the junction does not agree with germline; a read error may underlie this. The chain combines TRBV7-6 with TRBJ1-2, with TRBD1 as a possible D gene (6 bases). Germline V CDR1 and CDR2: SGHVS, FNYEAQ. The CDR3 runs 13 residues. CDR3 amino acids: CASSPLDSYGYTF. The CDR3 nucleotides read TGTGCTAGCAGCCCTCTGGACAGCTATGGCTACACCTTC.

CDR3 nucleotide sequence: TGTGCCAGCAGCTTGGGCGGGACTAACTATGGCTACACCTTC. This sequence encodes CASSLGGTNYGYTF. The chain is built from TRBV7-9 and TRBJ1-2; no firm D call. This CDR3 is built from 14 residues. The V gene's germline CDR1 is SEHNR and CDR2 FQNEAQ (reference sequence). V was cut by 3 bases and J by 0 bases, with 8 bases left in between.

The chain employs TRBV7-9 and TRBJ1-2, with 9 bases identical to TRBD1. Trimming cost V 5 bases and J 6 bases; bases outside gene matches: 7. CDR3 size: 14 residues. Germline V gene lookup returns CDR1 SEHNR and CDR2 FQNEAQ (reference sequence). This chain's CDR3 is CASSERDRVDGYTF. The CDR3 region has the DNA TGTGCCAGCAGCGAAAGGGACAGGGTAGATGGCTACACCTTC.

This clonotype has at least ten counts. The chain couples TRBV9 to TRBJ1-2, with D unresolved. Trimming removed 0 bases from V and 3 bases from J, with 9 bases in between. Per germline, CDR1 SGDLS and CDR2 YYNGEE. There are 14 residues in the CDR3. In DNA form, the CDR3 reads TGTGCCAGCAGCGTAGACGGGGAGGACTATGGCTACACCTTC. Translating it yields CASSVDGEDYGYTF.

The V gene is TRBV20-1, the J gene TRBJ2-7; D is perhaps TRBD1 or TRBD2 (6 bases each). The CDR3 has 14 amino acids. Trimming pared 4 bases from V and 0 bases from J, leaving 13 bases between. From germline, CDR1 is DFQATT and CDR2 SNEGSKA (reference sequence). The CDR3 DNA reads as TGCAGTGCTAAGGGAGGACAGCACTCCTACGAGCAGTACTTC. This gives the protein CSAKGGQHSYEQYF.